Presented here are 5 T cell receptor beta chains from one specimen sequenced in a study of neoadjuvant nivolumab and ipilimumab in lung cancer. Assay: immunoSEQ multiplex PCR; the TCRdb copy retains only in-frame clones and omits some. The sample yields 8,800 or so clones, approximately 80% seen once. Sequenced here: tumor tissue, sampled after neoadjuvant nivolumab, alone or with ipilimumab, at or shortly before surgery. The receptors were sampled from an adult with non-small cell lung cancer.

This clone turned up a few times. The rearrangement uses TRBV5-6 and TRBJ2-7, with 7 bases matching TRBD2. Germline CDR1 and CDR2: SGHDT and YYEEEE. The CDR3 totals 14 residues. With 3 bases clipped from V and 0 bases from J, the junction kept 3 bases outside the gene matches. The CDR3 DNA reads as TGTGCCAGCAGCTCACTAGCGAACTCCTACGAGCAGTACTTC. As protein: CASSSLANSYEQYF.

This clone was seen once. The chain joins TRBV5-1 to TRBJ2-7; D uncertain. The CDR3 extends over 14 amino acids. CDR1 is SGHRS and CDR2 is YFSETQ in the germline V gene. Deletions cut 0 bases from V and 1 base from J, with 8 bases between. The CDR3 protein is CASSLEAVSYEQYF. The CDR3 bases are TGCGCCAGCAGCTTGGAGGCAGTATCCTACGAGCAGTACTTC.

The chain employs TRBV10-1 and TRBJ2-3; unclear D gene. The CDR3 has 16 amino acids. V lost 0 bases and J 2 bases, leaving 12 bases between the germline ends. Germline CDR1 WNHNN, CDR2 SYGVQD (reference sequence). The CDR3 loop is CASSESTTPFTDTQYF. CDR3 coding DNA: TGCGCCAGCAGTGAGTCTACGACACCTTTCACAGATACGCAGTATTTT.

The chain employs TRBV5-5 and TRBJ2-2; D might be TRBD2 (5 bases). V dropped 3 bases and J dropped 1 base, with 10 bases sitting between them. Germline V gives CDR1 SGHKS, CDR2 YYEKEE (reference sequence). This CDR3 comprises 15 residues. CDR3 DNA sequence: TGTGCCAGCAGCTCCAGCGGCGGGAACACCGGGGAGCTGTTTTTT. This encodes CASSSSGGNTGELFF.

In this sample, this clone turned up once. This chain links TRBV10-3 with TRBJ1-5, with D perhaps matching TRBD1 (5 bases). The CDR3 is 12 residues long. The V gene lost 3 bases and the J gene lost 7 bases, with 7 bases spanning the gap. Germline lookup yields CDR1 ENHRY and CDR2 SYGVKD. CDR3: CAISERDQPQHF. In nucleotides, the CDR3 is TGTGCCATCAGTGAACGGGACCAGCCCCAGCATTTT.